These T cell receptor beta chains were read from a single sample in a study of shared T cell receptors in the human thymus. The assay was immunoSEQ multiplex PCR, and TCRdb's table has in-frame clones only and misses some. The sample holds fewer than 700,000 clones, 88% seen once. This sample also appeared in a second study, on human thymus T cells.

Sample: thymocytes. The receptors were gathered from a boy under three years old with a congenital heart defect. Both conserved end residues are part of each CDR3. The D gene is left open where the match is weak. Clone size is stated in some rows and not others, as once, few, many or a class when expanded.

j_gene	abundance	len	v_gene	d_gene	CDR3nt	CDR3aa
TRBJ2-5	.	16	TRBV5-1	.	TGCGCCAGCAGCTTGGTCAAGGAAGCGGTGCAAGAGACCCAGTACTTC	CASSLVKEAVQETQYF
TRBJ1-1	.	15	TRBV2	TRBD1	TGTGCCAGCAGTGAAGAGGGGGCGAGGGGCACTGAAGCTTTCTTT	CASSEEGARGTEAFF
TRBJ2-4	.	14	TRBV10-2	TRBD1	TGCGCCAGCAATCCTTACAGGGGTAAAAACATTCAGTACTTC	CASNPYRGKNIQYF
TRBJ1-2	.	13	TRBV7-9	.	TGTGCCAGCAGCTTAGAACAATCCCATGGCTACACCTTC	CASSLEQSHGYTF
TRBJ2-6	few	17	TRBV19	TRBD1	TGTGCCAGTACTCCGACAGGGGAGAACTCTGGGGCCAACGTCCTGACTTTC	CASTPTGENSGANVLTF
TRBJ2-1	.	16	TRBV7-4	.	TGTGCCAGCAGCTTAGAATTGCGGGGACCCTACAATGAGCAGTTCTTC	CASSLELRGPYNEQFF
TRBJ1-2	.	19	TRBV4-3	TRBD1	TGCGCCAGCAGCCAGGGACAGGGGGCTTTTTGGGGAATTGACTATGGCTACACCTTC	CASSQGQGAFWGIDYGYTF
TRBJ1-2	.	16	TRBV5-6	TRBD1	TGTGCCAGCAGTTCGACAGGACAGGGGACGGACTATGGCTACACCTTC	CASSSTGQGTDYGYTF
TRBJ1-2	.	15	TRBV2	TRBD1	TGTGCCAGCAGCCCAACCGGGACAGGGTTTCCGGGCTACACCTTC	CASSPTGTGFPGYTF
TRBJ2-7	.	15	TRBV28	TRBD1	TGCGCCAGCAGCCCCGGGACAGGGTTGTCCTACGAGCAGTACTTC	CASSPGTGLSYEQYF
TRBJ1-2	.	14	TRBV2	TRBD1	TGTGCCAGCAGGACAGGGGATACTCCCTATGGCTACACCTTC	CASRTGDTPYGYTF
TRBJ2-7	.	16	TRBV21-1	.	TGTGCCAGCAGCCCCCGGGGTAGCGGGAACTTGCACGAGCAGTACTTC	CASSPRGSGNLHEQYF
TRBJ2-3	.	10	TRBV9	.	TGTGCCAGCAGCTCCAAGCTAGGGGATTTT	CASSSKLGDF
TRBJ1-4	.	13	TRBV29-1	.	TGCAGCGTTCAGGGGAAGACTAATGAAAAACTGTTTTTT	CSVQGKTNEKLFF
TRBJ1-4	few	13	TRBV5-6	.	TGTGCCAGCAGTGTCACAGGCGACGAAAAACTGTTTTTT	CASSVTGDEKLFF
TRBJ2-7	.	15	TRBV28	TRBD1	TGTGCCAGCAACTTCGACGGACAGGGAGTATGGGAGCAGTACTTC	CASNFDGQGVWEQYF
TRBJ1-1	.	13	TRBV30	TRBD1	TGTGCCTGGAGTCCACAGGGGGAGACTGAAGCTTTCTTT	CAWSPQGETEAFF
TRBJ2-1	.	15	TRBV19	.	TGTGCCAGTAGTGCGGCGGCGAGCTCCTACAATGAGCAGTTCTTC	CASSAAASSYNEQFF
TRBJ2-2	.	18	TRBV9	TRBD1	TGTGCCAGCAGCGCCTCGGACAGGGGAGTAGCGAACACCGGGGAGCTGTTTTTT	CASSASDRGVANTGELFF
TRBJ1-5	.	14	TRBV21-1	.	TGTGCCAGCAGACTCCCAGGCTGCAATCAGCCCCAGCATTTT	CASRLPGCNQPQHF
TRBJ2-7	once	20	TRBV13	.	TGTGCCAGCAGCTTAGGACCGACCCGGCTCAGGATAGGGGACTCCTACGAGCAGTACTTC	CASSLGPTRLRIGDSYEQYF
TRBJ2-1	.	16	TRBV18	TRBD2	TGTGCCAGCTCACACCCGGGACTAGCGGGGTACAATGAGCAGTTCTTC	CASSHPGLAGYNEQFF
TRBJ2-3	.	17	TRBV7-9	.	TGTGCCAGCAGTTACTTTGGTGGGGCATTAGGGGCAGATACGCAGTATTTT	CASSYFGGALGADTQYF
TRBJ2-4	.	17	TRBV7-9	.	TGTGCCAGCAGCTTAGCGACAAATTCTATAGCCAAAAACATTCAGTACTTC	CASSLATNSIAKNIQYF
TRBJ2-5	.	13	TRBV27	TRBD2	TGTGCCAGCAGTTTAGCTAGCGGAGAGACCCAGTACTTC	CASSLASGETQYF
TRBJ2-2	.	14	TRBV6-5	TRBD2	TGTGCCAGCAGCAAGGCGGGAGGTACCGGGGAGCTGTTTTTT	CASSKAGGTGELFF
TRBJ1-1	.	13	TRBV7-6	.	TGTGCCAGCAAGGGGGGGGGAGGCACTGAAGCTTTCTTT	CASKGGGGTEAFF
TRBJ1-2	.	15	TRBV7-2	.	TGTGCCAGCACCGTGAGCCCAGGGGTGCGCTATGGCTACACCTTC	CASTVSPGVRYGYTF
TRBJ1-1	.	14	TRBV7-8	TRBD1	TGTGCCAGCATGATCGTCCGGGACAGGGCCTCCGCTTTCTTT	CASMIVRDRASAFF
TRBJ1-5	.	15	TRBV7-9	TRBD1	TGTGCCAGCAGCCCCAGGGGGCAGGGCAATCAGCCCCAGCATTTT	CASSPRGQGNQPQHF
TRBJ2-1	.	19	TRBV27	TRBD2	TGTGCCAGCACCCGGTTGACTAGCGGGAACTTAAGGGCCTACAATGAGCAGTTCTTC	CASTRLTSGNLRAYNEQFF
TRBJ1-2	.	12	TRBV7-9	.	TGTGCCAGCAGCTGGGGACTCCGCGGCTACACCTTC	CASSWGLRGYTF
TRBJ2-7	.	16	TRBV28	TRBD1	TGTGCCAGCAGCCAAGACTCGACAGGGGTTACCTACGAGCAGTACTTC	CASSQDSTGVTYEQYF
TRBJ2-7	.	18	TRBV27	TRBD2	TGTGCCAGCAGTCTCGTGACTAGCGGGAGCGTTTTCAACTACGAGCAGTACTTC	CASSLVTSGSVFNYEQYF
TRBJ2-2	.	17	TRBV27	TRBD2	TGTGCCAGCGGATTTGCGGCGGGACTAGAGGTTCCCGGGGAGCTGTTTTTT	CASGFAAGLEVPGELFF
TRBJ2-1	.	13	TRBV7-8	TRBD2	TGTGCCAGCAGCTCGGAACTAGCGGGGGCTGAGTTCTTC	CASSSELAGAEFF
TRBJ2-7	.	15	TRBV19	.	TGTGCCAGTAGTACAGGCGAACCAAGCTCCTACGAGCAGTACTTC	CASSTGEPSSYEQYF
TRBJ2-7	.	14	TRBV27	TRBD1	TGTGCCAGCAGTCCCTGGACAGGCCCCTACGAGCAGTACTTC	CASSPWTGPYEQYF
TRBJ2-4	.	16	TRBV5-1	TRBD1	TGCGCCAGCAGCTTGGGGTTAGGACAGGGAGAAAACATTCAGTACTTC	CASSLGLGQGENIQYF
TRBJ2-5	.	12	TRBV6-6	TRBD1	TGTGCCAGCAGTTTCCGCAGGGGGCTCCAGTACTTC	CASSFRRGLQYF
TRBJ2-2	.	14	TRBV29-1	TRBD1	TGCAGCGTTCAAGGGGGCCTCTACACCGGGGAGCTGTTTTTT	CSVQGGLYTGELFF
TRBJ2-4	.	14	TRBV27	.	TGTGCCAGCAGTTTCTCAGGGGAAGAGAACATTCAGTACTTC	CASSFSGEENIQYF
TRBJ2-7	.	13	TRBV4-1	TRBD2	TGCGCCAGCAGCCAGGTAGCGGGTCACGAGCAGTACTTC	CASSQVAGHEQYF
TRBJ2-1	once	17	TRBV12-5	TRBD1	TGTGCTAGTGGTTTAAAGGACAGGGGAAACCTCTCGGATGAGCAGTTCTTC	CASGLKDRGNLSDEQFF
TRBJ1-1	once	15	TRBV6-6	.	TGTGCCAGCAGTTCACAACACAGGGCGAACACTGAAGCTTTCTTT	CASSSQHRANTEAFF
TRBJ2-3	.	14	TRBV4-2	.	TGTGCCAGCAGCCAAGAGGGCGGCACAGATACGCAGTATTTT	CASSQEGGTDTQYF
TRBJ2-7	.	15	TRBV7-9	TRBD1	TGTGCCAGCAGCCTCTTCCGGGACAGGGCCCACGAGCAGTACTTC	CASSLFRDRAHEQYF
TRBJ2-3	.	14	TRBV6-1	.	TGTGCCAGGGTTAAGCCCTCTGGCACAGATACGCAGTATTTT	CARVKPSGTDTQYF
TRBJ2-7	.	21	TRBV4-2	.	TGTGCCAGCAGCCGACGGGAGGACAGGAACGCCGGGACTAGTTCCCCCTACGAGCAGTACTTC	CASSRREDRNAGTSSPYEQYF
TRBJ1-2	.	15	TRBV27	.	TGTGCCAGCAGTCCGACCGGGAGTACGGGGAAGGGCTACACCTTC	CASSPTGSTGKGYTF